This TCR beta chain is from a study of blood T cell repertoires in COVID-19. Study at large: Sample material is recorded as cDNA or gDNA derived from T cells, B-cell-depleted T cells, or PBMCs.

Germline V lookup: CDR1 SGHNT, CDR2 YENEEA. The CDR3 has 17 amino acids. V trimming: 5 bases; J trimming: 4 bases; junction bases outside the gene matches: 14. Per the study methods: Amplification of reference gene primers was used by the study to estimate nucleated cell counts. Clones were read by immunoSEQ multiplex PCR, and TCRdb kept only the in-frame ones, dropping some. For V, J and clone size, that table is used; D and trimming come from the DNA. Among 270,000 or so clones listed, roughly 90% were seen once. The cohort comprised adults aged roughly 18 to 100 years residing in about two dozen US areas.

The rearrangement joins TRBV11-3 to TRBJ1-1, with 9 bases aligning to TRBD1. The TCR sequence derives from a man aged 40-49 years who had been exposed to COVID-19. What was sequenced was PBMCs or T cells enriched from blood (not recorded which). DNA of the CDR3: TGTGCCAGCAGCCCTTGGGCTACAGGGGGCGGGGGCACTGAAGCTTTCTTT. Amino acids: CASSPWATGGGGTEAFF. The variable domain in full, with the rest retrieved from reference TRBV11-3 and TRBJ1-1, is EAGVVQSPRYKIIEKKQPVAFWCNPISGHNTLYWYLQNLGQGPELLIRYENEEAVDDSQLPKDRFSAERLKGVDSTLKIQPAELGDSAVYLCASSPWATGGGGTEAFFGQGTRLTVV.